This T cell receptor (beta chain) derives from a study of identical twins. Study outcomes and limitations: Invariant MAIT and iNKT cells are populations that could partly confound zero-insertion analyses. Cord blood beta clonotypes present at high abundance carried fewer insertions; no such pattern appeared in memory repertoires.

TCRdb reanalysed the 5' RACE reads using MiXCR and keeps one entry per CDR3 protein. The sample has 1.5 million to 2 million distinct CDR3 sequences; about 32% are singletons. The CDR3 spans 15 residues. The V gene's germline CDR1 is SGHRS and CDR2 YFSETQ. V shed 4 bases and J 7 bases; nucleotides not matched to a gene: 6. Turning to this clonotype: As yet, its antigen is unknown.

Sequenced input: cord blood. The chain couples TRBV5-1 to TRBJ1-6; 9 bases line up with TRBD1. This receptor was identified in a newborn girl in good health. The chain's CDR3 is CASSGLQGANSPLHF. The CDR3 DNA is TGCGCCAGCAGCGGATTACAGGGGGCAAATTCACCCCTCCACTTT.